The subject of this entry is one T cell receptor (beta chain). V dropped 6 bases and J dropped 4 bases, with 12 bases sitting between them. This CDR3 is built from 13 residues. The sample belongs to a study of blood T cell repertoires in COVID-19. The protocol was immunoSEQ multiplex PCR, while the TCRdb copy is restricted to in-frame clones and leaves out a portion. The sample has more than 55,000 clones, roughly 88% seen once. This clonotype was sampled from a woman in her sixties or seventies with acute or convalescent COVID-19. Sequences were obtained from peripheral blood. The chain combines TRBV12-3 or TRBV12-4 with TRBJ1-2; no definite D call. The DNA for the CDR3 is TGTGCCAGCAGGGTCGGGATACTCTATGGCTACACCTTC. This encodes CASRVGILYGYTF.